The sequence of this TCR beta chain was determined in a study of regulatory T cells in long-lasting Graves disease (dated by TCRdb to 2020 to 2023). Concerning the study at large: Persistent Graves' disease was defined as antithyroid drug treatment for over 5 years with persistently positive TSH receptor autoantibodies. Peripheral blood TCR sequencing and RNA sequencing compared persistent Graves' disease patients with newly diagnosed Graves' disease patients. The study was registered as a clinical trial and conducted in China. A total of 33 samples were covered by TCR sequencing, comprising approximately 13 persistent and about 20 newly diagnosed Graves' disease patients. Antithyroid drugs had been taken for approximately 9.7 years on average by persistent Graves' disease patients in the clinical cohort. Broader findings and caveats from the paper: Preferential use of TRBV28, TRBJ1-2 and TRBJ2-5 was observed in persistent disease, whereas TRBV20-1 and TRBJ2-1 were favored in newly diagnosed disease. The study examined only peripheral blood because the primary lesion, thyroid tissue, could not be accessed. Sequencing and analysis were limited to the TCR beta chain. As a limitation, the authors acknowledged that the small sample size may reduce accuracy. Compared with newly diagnosed patients, patients with persistent Graves' disease had lower TCR Shannon entropy and fewer highly expanded clones, which suggests clonal expansion. More public clonotypes were shared among persistent patients (roughly 2,700) than among newly diagnosed patients (just under 1,000).

Sequences SGHVS (CDR1) and FNYEAQ (CDR2) are obtained from the germline V gene. The CDR3 numbers 13 residues from cysteine through phenylalanine. Only the CDR3 portion is preserved as DNA: 39 bases, with reading frame beginning at the first base. V is pared back by 5 bases and J by 9 bases, with 14 bases lying between the germline termini. The library was generated by multiplex PCR. Sequencing was performed on an Illumina HiSeq 4000. To build TCR beta libraries, CDR3 regions were amplified by Arm-PCR using iRepertoire HTBI primers. PCR products were gel purified before sequencing. In the original analysis: A total of fewer than 80 TRBV and more than twelve TRBJ segments were identified across samples and were used for gene usage analysis of CDR3 amino acid clonotypes. COPE and FqMerger were used to merge filtered high-quality paired reads into contigs. BLAST was used to align contigs to the IMGT TRBV, TRBD and TRBJ reference genes, and CDR3 was defined following IMGT. Clonotypes above 0.1% frequency were classified as highly expanded clones. Repertoire diversity was measured by Shannon entropy, and V-J evenness by the Gini coefficient. A clonotype found in more than one individual was treated as public. The public reads were reanalyzed by TCRdb: fastp trimming at Q25, MiXCR alignment, in-frame beta chains only. When rows share a CDR3 protein, they turn into one entry using the most common DNA and genes. The V and J calls here are based on TCRdb, not the publication. Counted in this sample were hundreds of thousands of distinct CDR3 sequences; about 20% of them appeared once. The top ten constitute 7% to 10% of the sample.

A few counts support this clonotype. The antigen this receptor binds is unknown. No much larger clone exists at a distance of one base, and base qualities are not known. The intended sense of this specimen's time point label: persistent/refractory GD, antithyroid drugs over 5 years with positive TRAb. RNA was extracted from PBMCs in TRIzol for both TCR sequencing and RNA sequencing. The diagnosis of Graves' disease followed American Thyroid Association guidelines. Recruitment of patients was carried out at an endocrinology department in Xi'an, China. Each patient gave approximately 10 milliliters of peripheral blood, collected in an EDTA anticoagulant tube. Ficoll Paque Plus density gradient separation was used to isolate PBMCs, and no additional T cell sorting was done. An Agilent 2100 Bioanalyzer and agarose gel were used to check RNA quality, while a NanoDrop 2000 measured RNA concentration.

Specimen: peripheral blood mononuclear cells (PBMCs), collected when the disease was refractory, from a patient treated with antithyroid drugs. The sequence was collected from a female donor with Graves disease. This chain joins TRBV7-6 to TRBJ2-1; too little of a D gene remains to name it. The CDR3 region reads CASSATVRPEQFF. Here is the DNA: TGTGCCAGCAGCGCGACGGTACGGCCTGAGCAGTTCTTC.